These 17 T cell receptor beta chains were all obtained from the same sample, sequenced in a study of control samples from healthy donors and cancer patients. The method was immunoSEQ multiplex PCR; TCRdb's version includes in-frame clones alone and lacks a portion of them. Of about 120,000 clones listed, around 89% were seen once; the top ten hold 2% to 2.5%. The sequenced sample consisted of blood. These receptors originate from a woman in her 70s in good health.

This clone appeared once. The rearrangement uses TRBV27 and TRBJ1-1; 7 positions match TRBD1. Germline loops: CDR1 MNHEY, CDR2 SMNVEV (reference sequence). V shed 5 bases and J 1 base; nucleotides not matched to a gene: 13. The CDR3 totals 17 residues. The CDR3 DNA follows: TGTGCCAGCAGTCCGACAGGGAGGGAGAGAGGGAACACTGAAGCTTTCTTT. It encodes CASSPTGRERGNTEAFF.

The V and J genes are TRBV2 and TRBJ1-5; possible D gene TRBD1, 5 bases. There are 16 residues in the CDR3. The V end was cut by 4 bases, the J end by 4 bases, with 17 bases between. Germline V gene data show CDR1 as SNHLY and CDR2 as FYNNEI. This CDR3 is CASSVQVPMGNQPQHF. As DNA, the CDR3 is TGTGCCAGCAGTGTACAGGTACCTATGGGGAATCAGCCCCAGCATTTT.

J is TRBJ2-1 and V is TRBV6-5; 8 bases line up with TRBD1. The germline V gene has CDR1 MNHEY and CDR2 SVGAGI. The CDR3 covers 15 residues. Trimming removed 6 bases from V and 8 bases from J; junction bases left unmatched: 12. Here the CDR3 DNA reads TGTGCCAGCAGCCGAGACAGGGGCATGACATATGAGCAGTTCTTC. Its protein is CASSRDRGMTYEQFF.

V usage is TRBV18 and J usage is TRBJ2-3; 8 nucleotides line up with TRBD1. The V segment lost 3 bases and the J segment 8 bases; nucleotides outside the gene matches: 13. The CDR3 loop spans 16 amino acids. From germline, CDR1 is KGHSH and CDR2 LQKENI. The CDR3 bases are TGTGCCAGCTCACCCCCAGGCCAGGGGGCGTTCGGTACGCAGTATTTT. It translates to CASSPPGQGAFGTQYF.

The rearrangement links TRBV5-1 to TRBJ1-4, with D maybe TRBD1 (6 bases). From germline, CDR1 is SGHRS and CDR2 YFSETQ. Trimming shortened V by 4 bases and J by 6 bases, and 10 bases separated the two germline ends. This CDR3 has 13 amino acids. CDR3 sequence reads: CASSARTDEKLFF. The CDR3 DNA reads as TGCGCCAGCAGCGCGAGGACAGATGAAAAACTGTTTTTT.

The chain employs TRBV12-3 or TRBV12-4 and TRBJ1-5; no definite D call. This CDR3 has 13 amino acids. V lost 6 bases, J lost 5 bases, and 11 bases lay in between. The CDR3 sequence is CASSPASHQPQHF. The CDR3 bases are TGTGCCAGCAGCCCCGCCTCCCATCAGCCCCAGCATTTT.

This clone was observed once. The rearrangement uses TRBV4-2 and TRBJ2-7, with 7 bases fitting TRBD2. The CDR3 is 16 residues long. V gave up 0 bases and J gave up 1 base; unmatched junction bases: 6. The germline gives CDR1 LGHNA, CDR2 YNFKEQ. The CDR3 loop reads CASSQDWASGSYEQYF. The DNA for the CDR3 is TGTGCCAGCAGCCAAGATTGGGCTAGCGGTTCCTACGAGCAGTACTTC.

The chain has TRBV2 and TRBJ2-2; possible D gene TRBD2, 6 bases. The germline CDR1 and CDR2 sequences are SNHLY and FYNNEI. V was trimmed by 5 bases and J by 6 bases, leaving 13 bases between them. This CDR3 spans 14 amino acids. The CDR3 loop is CASSPGLLSGELFF. CDR3 in DNA: TGTGCCAGCAGTCCGGGACTCCTCTCCGGGGAGCTGTTTTTT.

The chain joins TRBV7-2 to TRBJ2-7, with 7 bases identical to TRBD2. The CDR3 sequence is 15 residues long. J was trimmed by 0 bases and V by 3 bases; bases with no gene match: 5. Germline loops: CDR1 SGHTA, CDR2 FQGNSA. The CDR3 loop is CASSFGEGLSYEQYF. The CDR3 nucleotides read TGTGCCAGCAGCTTCGGGGAGGGACTCTCCTACGAGCAGTACTTC.

The V call is TRBV27, the J call TRBJ2-7, with D possibly TRBD2 on 5 matching bases. The germline V gene has CDR1 MNHEY and CDR2 SMNVEV (reference sequence). V lost 3 bases to trimming and J lost 6 bases, with 9 bases between them. This CDR3 comprises 12 residues. CDR3 sequence reads: CASSLRVGEQYF. The DNA for the CDR3 is TGTGCCAGCAGTTTGCGGGTGGGCGAGCAGTACTTC.

This chain connects TRBV7-8 to TRBJ2-1; 12 bases map to TRBD2. The V gene end was trimmed by 5 bases and the J gene end by 10 bases; junction bases not matched to a gene: 9. CDR1 is SGHVS and CDR2 is FQNEAQ in the germline V gene. The CDR3 sequence is 15 residues long. CDR3 loop: CASSLRQTSGGEQFF. In DNA, the CDR3 is TGTGCCAGCAGCCTCCGCCAGACTAGCGGGGGAGAGCAGTTCTTC.

This chain links TRBV5-1 with TRBJ1-4; D is unresolved. Deletions cut 4 bases from V and 5 bases from J, with 12 bases between. The CDR3 runs to 14 residues. CDR1 and CDR2 from the germline V gene are SGHRS and YFSETQ. The CDR3: CASSPQGKNEKLFF. The CDR3 nucleotides are TGCGCCAGCAGCCCACAAGGGAAAAATGAAAAACTGTTTTTT.

The chain has TRBV11-2 and TRBJ2-7, with 13 bases fitting TRBD2. CDR1 is SGHAT, CDR2 FQNNGV, per germline. Unmatched junction bases numbered 2, after V lost 1 base and J lost 5 bases. The CDR3 is 15 amino acids. Written as DNA, the CDR3 is TGTGCCAGCAGCTTAGGCGGGACTAGCGGGGACGAGCAGTACTTC. Translating gives CASSLGGTSGDEQYF.

The gene calls are TRBV14 and TRBJ1-2; 10 bases agree with TRBD1. V lost 2 bases, J lost 4 bases, and 4 bases stayed unmatched. Germline V gene data show CDR1 as SGHDN and CDR2 as FVKESK. The CDR3 runs to 15 residues. The CDR3 reads CASSQLGQGGYGYTF. As DNA, the CDR3 is TGTGCCAGCAGCCAACTCGGACAGGGGGGCTATGGCTACACCTTC.

This chain connects TRBV7-2 to TRBJ2-3; D gene unclear. V lost 5 bases and J 1 base, leaving 10 bases between the germline ends. The length of the CDR3 is 14 residues. The germline V gene has CDR1 SGHTA and CDR2 FQGNSA. For the CDR3, the DNA is TGTGCCAGCAGCCCCCCGAAAGGCACAGATACGCAGTATTTT. Translation: CASSPPKGTDTQYF.

The chain carries TRBV24-1 and TRBJ1-2, with D perhaps TRBD1 (5 bases). The germline V gene encodes CDR1 KGHDR and CDR2 SFDVKD. V was clipped by 5 bases and J by 4 bases, with 10 bases between them. The CDR3 spans 13 residues. DNA of the CDR3: TGTGCCACCAGTGGGACAAATAGCTATGGCTACACCTTC. Translated: CATSGTNSYGYTF.

In this sample, this clone turned up once. The CDR3 loop reads CAISVRGDGLAGDTDTQYF. In DNA, the CDR3 is TGTGCCATCAGTGTACGGGGGGACGGACTAGCGGGGGACACAGATACGCAGTATTTT. The chain employs TRBV10-3 and TRBJ2-3, with 13 bases matching TRBD2. The CDR3 is 19 residues long. In germline, CDR1 is ENHRY, CDR2 SYGVKD. V trimming: 4 bases; J trimming: 2 bases; junction bases outside the gene matches: 12.